A single sample is the source of the 11 T cell receptor beta chains below, sequenced in a study of tumor-infiltrating lymphocytes in primary liver carcinoma. A constant-region primer served to make TCR beta cDNA from about 490 ng total RNA. ARM-PCR was slightly modified, and three nested multiplex PCR rounds with it gave rise to the TCR beta libraries. The two initial PCR rounds, approximately 10 cycles each, used TRBV1-TRBV30 forward and C-beta reverse primers. In TCRdb, the multiplex PCR reads were re-called with MiXCR into one record per CDR3 protein. The data contain 35,000 to 50,000 distinct CDR3 sequences, roughly 74% of them singletons. Unsorted bulk tissue (roughly 19-31 mg) underwent RNA and DNA co-extraction. Material: tumor-adjacent normal liver tissue. The receptors originated from a young woman with primary liver carcinoma and hepatitis B virus infection.

CDR3 residues: CAVSQGGLAGVETQYF. As DNA, the CDR3 is TGTGCCGTCAGCCAAGGCGGGCTAGCGGGAGTGGAGACCCAGTACTTC. J is TRBJ2-5 and V is TRBV4-2, with TRBD2 matching 10 bases. Germline lookup yields CDR1 LGHNA and CDR2 YNFKEQ. V lost 11 bases, J lost 5 bases, and 17 bases stayed unmatched. The CDR3 contains 16 residues.

This clonotype was seen a single time. Since no conserved phenylalanine or tryptophan closes the CDR3, a read error is the likely cause. This sequence joins TRBV11-2 and TRBJ1-1, with D unresolved. Germline assignment: CDR1 SGHAT and CDR2 FQNNGV. The CDR3 has 14 residues. The CDR3 region has the DNA TGTACCAGCAGCTTAGAGAGGGTAGCGACTGGAGCTTTCTTG. It translates to CTSSLERVATGAFL.

A note on this clonotype: At one end, the junction sequence differs from germline, possibly due to a read error. V gene TRBV6-5 combines with J gene TRBJ2-7; tentative D call: TRBD1 (6 bases). There are 15 residues in the CDR3. CDR1 is MNHEY and CDR2 is SVGAGI in the germline V gene. CDR3 protein: CASSYMDSSSYEEYF. CDR3 sequence (DNA): TGTGCAAGCAGTTACATGGACAGCAGCTCCTACGAGGAGTACTTC.

This chain joins TRBV11-2 and TRBJ2-3; D might be TRBD2 (5 bases). Germline lookup yields CDR1 SGHAT and CDR2 FQNNGV. This CDR3 is 16 amino acids long. Trimming left V 7 bases short and J 0 bases short, with 17 bases between. The CDR3 DNA reads as TGTGCCAGCAACCCGAGGGAGACTACGAGCACAGATACGCAGTATTTT. Encoded protein: CASNPRETTSTDTQYF.

In the case of this clonotype: At one of its ends the junction is not consistent with the germline gene, which may arise from a read error. The V and J genes are TRBV4-3 and TRBJ2-2; D is unclear. Germline V gene sequence: CDR1 LGHNA, CDR2 YSLEER. This CDR3 comprises 12 residues. The CDR3 sequence: CTSSPGTGELFF. CDR3 coding DNA: TGCACCAGCAGCCCTGGCACCGGGGAGCTGTTTTTT.

Concerning this clonotype itself: Without the conserved terminal phenylalanine or tryptophan, this CDR3 likely stems from a read error. The rearrangement joins TRBV4-1 to TRBJ2-3; TRBD2 matches at 11 bases. Germline CDR1 is MGHRA and CDR2 is YSYEKL. This CDR3 is built from 16 residues. The CDR3 region is CANSQDVLAGVDTQYI. For the CDR3, the DNA is TGCGCCAACAGCCAAGATGTACTAGCGGGGGTGGATACGCAGTATATT.

This clonotype was seen only once. At one end, the junction sequence differs from germline, possibly due to a read error. This chain links TRBV7-9 with TRBJ2-7, with 7 bases fitting TRBD2. The CDR3 contains 14 residues. Germline CDR1 SEHNR, CDR2 FQNEAQ (reference sequence). The CDR3 DNA reads TGTGCCCGCAGCCCGGGAGGCCTCTCCTACGAGCAGTATTTC. This encodes CARSPGGLSYEQYF.

The chain uses TRBV11-1 and TRBJ2-2; maybe TRBD2 (7 bases). Trimming stripped 7 bases from V and 8 bases from J, with 23 bases between. This CDR3 region has 16 residues. CDR1 and CDR2 from the germline V gene are SGHAT and FQDESV (reference sequence). This CDR3 reads CASNRVMAGVSGELFF. CDR3 coding DNA: TGTGCCAGCAACAGGGTCATGGCGGGAGTGTCAGGGGAGCTGTTTTTT. Filled out from reference TRBV11-1 and TRBJ2-2, the complete variable domain reads EAEVAQSPRYKITEKSQAVAFWCDPISGHATLYWYRQILGQGPELLVQFQDESVVDDSQLPKDRFSAERLKGVDSTLKIQPAELGDSAMYLCASNRVMAGVSGELFFGEGSRLTVL.

Comments on this clonotype: At one boundary the junction diverges from the germline segment, which might be a read error. The genes are TRBV6-4 and TRBJ2-1; D might be TRBD2 (5 bases). The germline CDR1 and CDR2 sequences are MRHNA and SNTAGT. This CDR3 comprises 13 residues. The CDR3 nucleotides read TGTGCCGGCAGTGCCGGACTTCACAATGAGCAGTTCTTC. This translates into CAGSAGLHNEQFF.

Concerning this clonotype: One end of the junction is discordant with germline, which a read error may explain. The V gene is TRBV11-2, the J gene TRBJ2-3, with D maybe TRBD1 (5 bases). The length of the CDR3 is 15 residues. Germline CDR1 SGHAT, CDR2 FQNNGV. The CDR3 DNA sequence: TGTGCCAGCAGCTCGCAATTAGCTTGCACAGGTACGCAGTATTTT. Translating it yields CASSSQLACTGTQYF.

Concerning this clonotype: The junction differs from germline at one of its ends, possibly a read error. The chain joins TRBV11-2 to TRBJ2-7; D unclear. Germline V CDR1 and CDR2: SGHAT, FQNNGV. The CDR3 is 12 residues long. The CDR3: CASSLLSCEQYF. In DNA, the CDR3 is TGTGCCAGCAGCCTACTCTCCTGCGAGCAATACTTC.